The clone carrying this T cell receptor (beta chain) was seen more than once but under ten times. Its specificity is not known. The data were obtained in a study of beta chain features in type 1 diabetes. Whole-study findings and limits: Whether TCRB rearrangement is influenced by HLA type went unresolved here. Cells that show high TCR expression could be over-represented by cDNA sequencing. A greater similarity of naive, central memory and Treg TCRB repertoires was seen among patients than among healthy donors.

Via CD45RO/CCR7/CD25/CD127/CD95/CD27, cells of the CD4+ naive, central memory, regulatory and stem cell-like memory subsets were sorted. TCRB transcripts that were expressed got sequenced, as all of the isolated RNA had been reverse transcribed. Here immunoSEQ multiplex PCR was the method, and the copy in TCRdb shows in-frame clones only, minus some. Of roughly 350,000 clones in the sample, about 11% were seen once. The CDR3 has 16 residues. J gave up 0 bases and V 5 bases, and 4 bases lay outside the gene matches. Germline loops: CDR1 SGHTA, CDR2 FQGNSA. The sequenced sample consisted of naive CD4+ T cells from blood. V usage is TRBV7-2 and J usage is TRBJ2-7; 13 nucleotides align to TRBD2. The clonotype was recovered from a woman aged 25 to 39 in good health. The CDR3, as DNA: TGTGCCAGCAGCCCCGGACTAGCGGGGGACTCCTACGAGCAGTACTTC. This encodes CASSPGLAGDSYEQYF.